The TCR beta chain under discussion was sequenced for a study of blood T cell repertoires in COVID-19 (dated by TCRdb to 2018 to 2021). Turning to the overall study: Samples from collaborators originated in the United States, Italy and Spain and spanned both the acute and convalescent phases of COVID-19. The prospective study material was composed of cDNA or gDNA derived from T cells, B-cell-depleted T cells, or PBMCs. Subjects who had been exposed to COVID-19, were actively infected with it, or had recovered from it provided the deeply sampled blood TCRbeta repertoires that made up the dataset. A freely available public database, intended as a resource for researchers studying the immune response to SARS-CoV-2, is where the repertoires were released. Samples were obtained from the ongoing ImmuneRACE study (first 160 participants) and from 1,000 to 1,500 subjects provided by 6 global collaborators. A de-identified subject ID, COVID-19 status, age in years and sex were almost always included in the sample metadata. Where available, HLA class I and class II types were obtained from metadata supplied by the sample provider rather than from assay-based typing. The investigation overall reported the following: The quantity of clinical and demographic metadata differed by source and by participant and was supplied without curation.

As concerns this clone: The specificity of this receptor is unknown. Qualities for individual bases were not recorded, and no much larger clone is one base off.

TCRbeta CDR3 regions were amplified from genomic DNA by means of the immunoSEQ Assay, a bias-controlled multiplex PCR. As for how the authors treated the data: Nucleated cell counts per sample were estimated from amplification of reference gene primers within the assay. To quantify the absolute abundance of each unique TCRbeta CDR3 rearrangement, sequence reads were collapsed and filtered. For each sample, productive Simpson clonality was calculated by taking the square root of Simpson's diversity index across productive rearrangements. TCRdb mirrors the immuneACCESS table, restricted to in-frame sequences. Some clones are absent from its copies; in checked studies, under half trace to an unresolved V gene, and the reason for the others is unknown. V, J and clone size are those of that table, while D and trimming were read from the DNA. In this sample the table shows some 130,000 clones, 80% to 85% of which occur a single time. The ten largest clonotypes hold 4.5% to 6% of the sample.

Participants in the prospective study were enrolled through a virtual design, were aged about 18 to 90 years, and lived in about two dozen United States geographic areas. To assign participants to cohorts, the prospective study relied on clinical history that participants themselves reported in a screening survey and a study questionnaire. In the prospective study, whole blood, serum and a nasopharyngeal or oropharyngeal swab were collected from each participant by mobile phlebotomists. Participants in the prospective study had the option to provide additional blood draws and questionnaires over a roughly 2-month period. Blood samples from the prospective study were shipped frozen or at room temperature prior to DNA extraction. CDR1 and CDR2, per the germline V gene, are ENHRY and SYGVKD. The CDR3 covers 13 residues, taking in both the cysteine and the phenylalanine. Only the CDR3 region is kept as DNA, spanning 39 bases read in frame from base 1. Between the V and J ends, shortened by 6 bases and 4 bases respectively, the junction contains 11 bases.

In this chain, TRBV10-3 is recombined with TRBJ2-3; the D gene is perhaps TRBD2, from 5 matching bases. This TCR was recovered from a man aged 40-55 years with acute COVID-19. Input material: PBMCs or T cells enriched from blood (not recorded which). At the DNA level, the sequence is TGTGCCATCAGCCCGGACTGGCCAGATACGCAGTATTTT. This encodes CAISPDWPDTQYF.